These T cell receptor beta chains were read from a single sample in a study of OX40 agonist ivuxolimab in advanced cancers. Sequencing was performed with immunoSEQ multiplex PCR; in TCRdb, only in-frame clones are kept and a portion is missing. The top ten hold over 4.5% of the sample, which has tens of thousands of clones, around 78% seen once. The material sequenced was CD4+ or CD8+ T cells sorted from blood, taken in a trial of the OX40 agonist ivuxolimab. These receptors came from an adult with an advanced solid tumor such as melanoma, head and neck, liver or kidney cancer. CDR3s include the opening cysteine and the closing phenylalanine or tryptophan. The D gene is left open where the match is weak. Where a row states a size, it is once, few, many or the class of an expanded clone; other rows omit it.

size,J,V,D,DNA,CDR3
NA,TRBJ2-5,TRBV29-1,NA,TGCAGCGTTGGGGGGCAGCAAGAGACCCAGTACTTC,CSVGGQQETQYF
NA,TRBJ2-5,TRBV19,NA,TGTGCCAGTAAAGCGGAGGGGGACCAAGAGACCCAGTACTTC,CASKAEGDQETQYF
once,TRBJ1-1,TRBV6-6,NA,TGTGCCAGTATACAGGCTTTGAACACTGAAGCTTTCTTT,CASIQALNTEAFF
NA,TRBJ2-1,TRBV7-2,NA,TGTGCCAGCAGCTTAGGGAGGGCCTCCTACAATGAGCAGTTCTTC,CASSLGRASYNEQFF
NA,TRBJ1-1,TRBV4-1,NA,TGCGCCAGCAGCCAACAGCTGAACACTGAAGCTTTCTTT,CASSQQLNTEAFF
NA,TRBJ1-1,TRBV12-5,NA,TGTGCTAGTGGTTTGGTACGCGGGACTTCGAACACTGAAGCTTTCTTT,CASGLVRGTSNTEAFF
once,TRBJ1-5,TRBV4-3,NA,TGCGCCAGCAGCCAAGACAGCGGGGGCAATCAGCCCCAGCATTTT,CASSQDSGGNQPQHF
NA,TRBJ1-2,TRBV4-1,NA,TGCGCCAGCAGCCAAGGGTACGGACAGACCCTTTACGGCTACACCTTC,CASSQGYGQTLYGYTF
NA,TRBJ2-3,TRBV9,NA,TGTGCCAGCAGCAAAGAGCGGAGCACAGATACGCAGTATTTT,CASSKERSTDTQYF
NA,TRBJ1-1,TRBV7-8,NA,TGTGCCAGCAGCCGAGATGGGGCCCGGGGAGTGAACACTGAAGCTTTCTTT,CASSRDGARGVNTEAFF
NA,TRBJ1-6,TRBV18,NA,TGTGCCAGCTCACCACCCCAGGCCTCGCGGATTTATTCACCCCTCCACTTT,CASSPPQASRIYSPLHF
NA,TRBJ2-6,TRBV30,TRBD1,TGTGCCTGGACTCGGGACAGGGTCTCTTCTGGGGCCAACGTCCTGACTTTC,CAWTRDRVSSGANVLTF
NA,TRBJ2-1,TRBV19,NA,TGTGCCAGTACCCCCTTTCCCCCCAGCAGTGAGCAGTTCTTC,CASTPFPPSSEQFF
once,TRBJ2-1,TRBV5-1,NA,TGCGCCAGCAGCTTCCCACAGGGTAGAGACAATGAGCAGTTCTTC,CASSFPQGRDNEQFF
NA,TRBJ1-6,TRBV10-1,NA,TGCGCCAGCAGTGTCGGGCAAAATAATTCACCCCTCCACTTT,CASSVGQNNSPLHF
few,TRBJ2-5,TRBV6-6,NA,TGTGCCAGCAGCCTCGACGTATCCCCCTTTCGAGAGACCCAGTACTTC,CASSLDVSPFRETQYF
NA,TRBJ2-7,TRBV5-5,TRBD1,TGTGCCAGCGGTCGGACAGGGACCTACGAGCAGTACTTC,CASGRTGTYEQYF
NA,TRBJ2-1,TRBV11-1,TRBD2,TGTGCCAGCAGCTTAGTGCCGCTAGCGGGAGTTGAGCAGTTCTTC,CASSLVPLAGVEQFF
once,TRBJ1-2,TRBV28,NA,TGTGCCTCTTCAATCGGGATTTATGGCTACACCTTC,CASSIGIYGYTF
NA,TRBJ2-2,TRBV7-2,NA,TGTGCCAGCAGCCGACGTGGCACCACGAACACCGGGGAGCTGTTTTTT,CASSRRGTTNTGELFF
NA,TRBJ2-1,TRBV11-2,NA,TGTGCCAGCAGCTTAGTCGGGGGCGGTGAGCAGTTCTTC,CASSLVGGGEQFF
NA,TRBJ1-2,TRBV9,NA,TGTGCCAGCAGCTTATCAGGCAGTCTAAACTATGGCTACACCTTC,CASSLSGSLNYGYTF
NA,TRBJ1-1,TRBV5-3,TRBD1,TGTGCCAGCGGACAGGGCTACACTGAAGCTTTCTTT,CASGQGYTEAFF
NA,TRBJ1-5,TRBV15,NA,TGTGCCACCAAGATCGCGGGGGCACAAAGCAATCAGCCCCAGCATTTT,CATKIAGAQSNQPQHF
NA,TRBJ2-2,TRBV4-1,NA,TGCGCCAGCAGCCGAGGGGACACCGGGGAGCTGTTTTTT,CASSRGDTGELFF
NA,TRBJ1-5,TRBV7-8,NA,TGTGCCAGCAGCTTACAAGCGGGCAATCAGCCCCAGCATTTT,CASSLQAGNQPQHF
NA,TRBJ1-1,TRBV30,NA,TGTGCCTGGAGTGTAAAAGGCCGGGGGATGTCCGAAGCTTTCTTT,CAWSVKGRGMSEAFF
few,TRBJ2-1,TRBV19,NA,TGTGCCAGTAGTATAGGAACAATCTCCTACAATGAGCAGTTCTTC,CASSIGTISYNEQFF
NA,TRBJ1-1,TRBV11-3,NA,TGTGCCAGCAGCTTAGTTCGTAACACTGAAGCTTTCTTT,CASSLVRNTEAFF
NA,TRBJ1-1,TRBV6-5,NA,TGTGCCAGCAGTTATGGGAGCACTGAAGCTTTCTTT,CASSYGSTEAFF
NA,TRBJ1-1,TRBV5-1,TRBD1,TGCGCCAGCAGCTTGGAGTCGGGCAGGGGGGCGAACACTGAAGCTTTCTTT,CASSLESGRGANTEAFF
NA,TRBJ2-7,TRBV7-8,NA,TGTGCCAGCAGCTACGGACGGGATTACGAGCAGTACTTC,CASSYGRDYEQYF
NA,TRBJ1-1,TRBV7-2,NA,TGTGCCAGCAGCTTAGCCCGGGCCACTGAAGCTTTCTTT,CASSLARATEAFF